Given below is one T cell receptor beta chain in context. There are many counts of this clonotype. What this receptor recognizes is not known. No base qualities exist here, and no much larger clone lies one base off it. The sample is drawn from a study of Graves' ophthalmopathy and Graves' hyperthyroidism (dated by TCRdb to about 2018). Regarding the study in general: A patient counted as having stable hyperthyroidism if there was no progression to ophthalmopathy within 18 months of follow-up. A discovery set of 100 patients (around 44 ophthalmopathy, around 57 stable hyperthyroidism) was enrolled to explore V-J signatures distinguishing ophthalmopathy from hyperthyroidism. TCR beta repertoire signatures were used to distinguish Graves' ophthalmopathy from Graves' hyperthyroidism and to predict progression to ophthalmopathy. In total, 135 blood samples were TCR-sequenced: 43 ophthalmopathy, under 80 hyperthyroidism and roughly 17 hyperthyroidism-to-ophthalmopathy patients. T-cell repertoires of thyroid tissue and blood were compared in 5 or 6 hyperthyroidism patients. After sampling, hyperthyroidism patients received methimazole starting at 30 mg daily, and ophthalmopathy patients received high-dose intravenous methylprednisolone. An independent validation cohort comprised 18 hyperthyroidism patients and roughly 15 patients who later progressed from hyperthyroidism to ophthalmopathy.

The junction shows trimming of 0 bases on V and 0 bases on J, plus 7 bases between the germline ends. Based on the germline V gene, the CDR1 and CDR2 sequences are SGHRS and YFSETQ. The CDR3 sequence holds 14 residues, the cysteine and phenylalanine included. The only DNA kept is the CDR3, 42 bases in frame from the first base. Hyperthyroidism patients were newly diagnosed, with disease duration under 2 months, and aged 18 to 65 years. Patients with other autoimmune diseases, uncontrolled infections, pregnancy or lactation were excluded. Diagnosis relied on clinical symptoms, serum thyroxine, TRAb, thyroid ultrasound and orbital computed tomography. Trizol reagent was used to extract the total RNA, and its quality was then checked on an Agilent 2100 Bioanalyzer. TCR beta CDR3 regions were amplified from RNA transcripts for repertoire sequencing. The first round of RT-PCR was done with HTBI primers and the Qiagen OneStep RT-PCR kit, and was followed by a second round of multiplex PCR, then size selection and purification. Libraries were sequenced on an Illumina HiSeq2000 using paired-end 100 bp reads. For the original study's pipeline: SOAPnuke was used to process the reads, throwing out any read that had adapters, had uncalled bases, had a mean Phred below 15, or lacked an exact constant-primer or identifier match. COPE v1.2.5 was used to merge high-quality paired reads. Each unique nucleotide sequence was defined as a clonotype, and clonotypes were aligned to IMGT TRB V, D and J references with MiTCR v1.1. The analysis was limited to V-J combinations with a frequency above 0.0001, which together covered over 99% of the repertoires. For each V-J combination, a TCR clonal expansion and chaos score was defined as the ratio of F50 clonal expansion to chaos observed in the TCRdist matrix. Welch's t-statistics and random forest were used to reduce features to about 14 V-J combinations, which were fed into a naive Bayes classifier. The similarity between thyroid and blood repertoires was quantified using the Morisita-Horn index. TCRdb redid the processing of the public reads, applying fastp at Q25 and MiXCR, and retained in-frame beta chains. Rows matching on CDR3 protein sequence are summarized as one entry with the most common DNA and genes. The V and J calls were not made by the authors but by TCRdb's processing. This sample gives around 1.1 million distinct CDR3 sequences in total; less than 45% of them show up just once. Jointly, the top ten make up 11% of the sample.

Findings and caveats that apply to the study as a whole: No statistical method was used to set the sample size in advance, and the investigators knew which group each participant was assigned to. Ophthalmopathy was separated from stable hyperthyroidism by the 13-signature model with roughly 90% sensitivity and around 81% specificity in cross-validation and with 80%/75% in the test set. In validation, the model predicted ophthalmopathy progression with more than 70% sensitivity and approximately 72% specificity; roughly 11 predicted patients were CT-confirmed with GO in a median of about 7.1 months. Most expanded thyroid clonotypes with frequency above 0.001 were also detected in blood, suggesting blood repertoires may reflect the thyroid immune response.

Here the chain combines TRBV5-1 and TRBJ2-7, with no reliable assignment of the D segment. The sample taken for sequencing was peripheral blood or thyroid tissue (not recorded which). This sequence was found in an adult man with Graves' hyperthyroidism. In nucleotides, the sequence is TGCGCCAGCAGCTTGGTATCCAACTCCTACGAGCAGTACTTC. This translates into CASSLVSNSYEQYF.